This is a list of T cell receptor beta chains from one sample in a study of shared clonotypes between healthy human individuals. The data were produced by immunoSEQ multiplex PCR, yet TCRdb's version contains in-frame clones alone and is incomplete. The sample carries some 1,100,000 clones, around 78% recorded once. Input material: memory CD4+ T cells from PBMCs. The receptors were gathered from a man aged 18 to 30 in good health. Some clones in this sample may be carry-over from other donors' samples. CDR3s leave out the opening cysteine and the closing phenylalanine or tryptophan. Expanded clones get a size class; other rows say once, few or many, or leave the size out.

v_call: TRBV7-6
clone_size: .
cdr3_aa: ASSSYGPTDTQY

v_call: TRBV28
clone_size: few
cdr3_aa: ASSFGQGPEAF

v_call: TRBV7-9
clone_size: .
cdr3_aa: ASRQTGSSYNEQF

v_call: TRBV27
clone_size: .
cdr3_aa: ASSFRTGAIEQY

v_call: TRBV7-9
clone_size: few
cdr3_aa: ASSLYSPLNGYT

v_call: TRBV6-1
clone_size: many
cdr3_aa: ATTLANYGYT

v_call: TRBV5-4
clone_size: few
cdr3_aa: ASSLAGVGQPQH

v_call: TRBV4-2
clone_size: .
cdr3_aa: ASSQKASTGANVLT

v_call: TRBV4-1
clone_size: .
cdr3_aa: ASSQGDLSNQPQH

v_call: TRBV28
clone_size: once
cdr3_aa: ASSLSRGSETQY

v_call: TRBV28
clone_size: once
cdr3_aa: ASSPRWGASGAGTFGANVLT

v_call: TRBV6-1
clone_size: .
cdr3_aa: ASNTVFSYNEQF

v_call: TRBV7-2
clone_size: .
cdr3_aa: ASSLDTVYEQY

v_call: TRBV28
clone_size: few
cdr3_aa: ASSLGDRVTTGELF

v_call: TRBV7-9
clone_size: .
cdr3_aa: ASSFQTGSGSYEQY

v_call: TRBV7-6
clone_size: .
cdr3_aa: ASSLASGTSVGDTQY

v_call: TRBV25-1
clone_size: few
cdr3_aa: ASSVGQGASPQH

v_call: TRBV2
clone_size: .
cdr3_aa: ASSRENNYGYT

v_call: TRBV9
clone_size: once
cdr3_aa: ASRPHRGLEPQH

v_call: TRBV7-2
clone_size: .
cdr3_aa: ASSWDQGAYEQY

v_call: TRBV5-1
clone_size: once
cdr3_aa: ASRSRTAPYNEQF

v_call: TRBV7-9
clone_size: .
cdr3_aa: ASSLATGLGNRETQY

v_call: TRBV6-5
clone_size: .
cdr3_aa: ASSYSGRGQETQY

v_call: TRBV7-9
clone_size: .
cdr3_aa: ASSQPTSSSTDTQY

v_call: TRBV6-5
clone_size: .
cdr3_aa: ASSYSRGNQPQH

v_call: TRBV28
clone_size: .
cdr3_aa: ASSTYRGLSYEQY

v_call: TRBV12-5
clone_size: .
cdr3_aa: ASGPPCGGRASCEQY

v_call: TRBV7-6
clone_size: .
cdr3_aa: ASSHVLESHKVGP

v_call: TRBV9
clone_size: .
cdr3_aa: ASSIIMNTEAF

v_call: TRBV7-2
clone_size: .
cdr3_aa: ASSLGLATDTQY

v_call: TRBV5-6
clone_size: .
cdr3_aa: ASSSRGGTSGRIDTQY

v_call: TRBV5-5
clone_size: .
cdr3_aa: ASSLATGKEGYT

v_call: TRBV2
clone_size: .
cdr3_aa: ASSELAGYTGELF

v_call: TRBV7-3
clone_size: few
cdr3_aa: ASSLIGYNEQF

v_call: TRBV4-2
clone_size: .
cdr3_aa: ASSQEASSYNEQF

v_call: TRBV7-3
clone_size: .
cdr3_aa: ASSETSGGYTGELF

v_call: TRBV28
clone_size: .
cdr3_aa: ASSLLSGTGGLLSSYEQY

v_call: TRBV5-4
clone_size: .
cdr3_aa: ASSTYKNTGELF

v_call: TRBV5-8
clone_size: .
cdr3_aa: ASSLVDNSGYNEQF

v_call: TRBV29-1
clone_size: .
cdr3_aa: SYRAPMNTEAF

v_call: TRBV7-6
clone_size: .
cdr3_aa: ASSLARNEQY

v_call: TRBV15
clone_size: .
cdr3_aa: ATSRDITGGEDTIY

v_call: TRBV7-2
clone_size: .
cdr3_aa: ASSSSDYYTQY